One sample yielded the 20 T cell receptor beta chains listed below, sequenced in a study of tumor-infiltrating lymphocytes in primary liver carcinoma (dated by TCRdb to 2016 to 2017). Total RNA and DNA were co-extracted without cell sorting from roughly 20-30 mg of bulk tissue using the AllPrep DNA/RNA mini kit. The listed sequencing device is Illumina HiSeq 2500. Starting from roughly 540 ng total RNA, TCRbeta-specific cDNA was produced by reverse transcription with a constant-region primer and ProtoScript II reverse transcriptase. The TCRbeta libraries were prepared through three rounds of nested multiplex PCR following a slightly modified ARM-PCR procedure. Each of the first two PCR rounds ran for nine to eleven cycles and used multiplex TRBV1-TRBV30 forward primers together with a Cbeta reverse primer. TCRdb passed the public sequencing reads through fastp at Q25 and MiXCR, retaining productive beta sequences. Each entry is one CDR3 protein sequence, shown with its most common DNA and genes. The sample table records about 120,000 distinct CDR3 sequences; about two thirds of these occur just once. The ten largest clones represent roughly 7.3% of the sample.

Sequencing input: tumor-adjacent normal liver tissue. The receptors stem from an older woman with primary liver carcinoma and hepatitis B virus infection.

Note on this clonotype: This likely comes from a read error, as the CDR3 has no conserved phenylalanine or tryptophan at its end. V gene TRBV10-3 combines with J gene TRBJ1-1; TRBD1 matches at 9 bases. Germline V lookup: CDR1 ENHRY, CDR2 SYGVKD. J lost 1 base, V lost 3 bases, and 3 bases had no gene match. The CDR3 contains 15 residues. CDR3 region: CAISEQGAGNTEAFL. CDR3 in DNA: TGTGCCATCAGTGAACAGGGGGCCGGGAACACTGAAGCTTTCTTA.

About this clonotype: Sequence at one end of the junction differs from germline and may be a read error. The chain joins TRBV5-1 to TRBJ1-5, with D perhaps matching TRBD1 (5 bases). The germline gives CDR1 SGHRS, CDR2 YFSETQ. This CDR3 spans 15 amino acids. The CDR3 DNA is TGCACCAGCGGCTTGGGCCAGGGAAGCAATCAGCCCCAGCATTTT. Its translation is CTSGLGQGSNQPQHF.

This clonotype was detected once. This chain links TRBV29-1 with TRBJ2-4; no clear D. The germline V and J ends were trimmed by 6 bases and 9 bases, with 21 bases remaining between them. The germline gives CDR1 SQVTM, CDR2 ANQGSEA. This CDR3 contains 14 residues. The chain's CDR3 is CSVASSLWEAIQYF. CDR3 coding DNA: TGCAGCGTAGCGAGTTCCCTCTGGGAAGCCATTCAGTACTTC.

A note on this clonotype: This may stem from a read error, because a much larger clone lies one nucleotide away. The chain joins TRBV28 to TRBJ2-7; 7 bases align to TRBD1. J was trimmed by 3 bases and V by 7 bases; bases with no gene match: 12. From germline, CDR1 is MDHEN and CDR2 SYDVKM. The CDR3 contains 15 residues. In DNA, the CDR3 is TGTGCCAGCACCATTGCCGAGGGACAGAGCTACGAGCAGTACTTC. Translation: CASTIAEGQSYEQYF.

This clonotype was recorded at least ten times. V is TRBV28 and J is TRBJ2-1; 7 bases line up with TRBD1. With V trimmed by 6 bases and J by 7 bases, 15 bases remained unmatched. The CDR3 totals 16 residues. Germline V gene sequence: CDR1 MDHEN, CDR2 SYDVKM. This chain's CDR3 is CASSLRGHRGRNEQFF. DNA for the CDR3: TGTGCCAGCAGCCTAAGGGGCCACAGGGGTAGGAATGAGCAGTTCTTC.

The rearrangement links TRBV29-1 to TRBJ2-1; TRBD2 agrees at 7 bases. V dropped 6 bases and J dropped 9; count of bases not matched to a gene: 17. The CDR3 has 15 amino acids. From germline, CDR1 is SQVTM and CDR2 ANQGSEA. In nucleotides, the CDR3 is TGCAGCGTCGAACTTGGGGTGGGAGGGAACGGTGAGCAGTTCTTC. Translating gives CSVELGVGGNGEQFF.

With respect to this clonotype: At one of its ends the junction is not consistent with the germline gene, which may arise from a read error. This rearrangement joins TRBV7-9 to TRBJ2-1; D is ambiguous. This CDR3 spans 15 amino acids. Germline V gives CDR1 SEHNR, CDR2 FQNEAQ (reference sequence). The DNA of the CDR3 is TGTGCCAGTAGCTCCGCGAGACTGCCTCACAATGAGCAGTTCTTC. Amino acid sequence: CASSSARLPHNEQFF.

This clonotype was counted many times. The rearrangement links TRBV5-1 to TRBJ2-2; the match to TRBD2 covers 12 bases. This CDR3 is built from 17 residues. V was clipped by 3 bases and J by 1 base; unmatched bases: 4. Germline V gene data show CDR1 as SGHRS and CDR2 as YFSETQ. The DNA for the CDR3 is TGCGCCAGCAGCTCCCGGACTAGCGGGAAGAACACCGGGGAGCTGTTTTTT. Residues: CASSSRTSGKNTGELFF.

V gene TRBV28 combines with J gene TRBJ2-7, with TRBD2 matching 7 bases. This CDR3 is built from 16 residues. Germline assignment: CDR1 MDHEN and CDR2 SYDVKM. With V trimmed by 6 bases and J by 1 base, 12 bases remained unmatched. CDR3: CASSLWGGSKSYEQYF. The DNA of the CDR3 is TGTGCCAGCAGCCTCTGGGGGGGGTCAAAATCCTACGAGCAGTACTTC.

V gene TRBV29-1 combines with J gene TRBJ2-4; D is uncertain. V lost 3 bases, J lost 8 bases, and 8 bases lay in between. Germline loops: CDR1 SQVTM, CDR2 ANQGSEA. The CDR3 runs to 11 residues. The CDR3 nucleotides read TGCAGCGTTGAGTATCAACACATTCAGTACTTC. This translates into CSVEYQHIQYF. Supplemented by reference TRBV29-1 and TRBJ2-4, the full variable domain reads SAVISQKPSRDICQRGTSLTIQCQVDSQVTMMFWYRQQPGQSLTLIATANQGSEATYESGFVIDKFPISRPNLTFSTLTVSNMSPEDSSIYLCSVEYQHIQYFGAGTRLSVL.

This clonotype counts as medium-sized. The chain combines TRBV11-2 with TRBJ1-2; the match to TRBD1 covers 9 bases. This CDR3 spans 16 amino acids. V shed 0 bases and J 8 bases; nucleotides not matched to a gene: 10. From germline, CDR1 is SGHAT and CDR2 FQNNGV. DNA for the CDR3: TGTGCCAGCAGCTTAGACCCACAGGGGGCGGTGAGGGGCTACACCTTC. It yields the protein CASSLDPQGAVRGYTF.

This clonotype has just one count. CDR3 bases: TGTGCCAGCAGTTTATCGCGCGGTGTGGTTACGTACTATTTT. Translated: CASSLSRGVVTYYF. The chain recombines TRBV12-3 or TRBV12-4 with TRBJ2-3; D is unclear. V lost 2 bases and J lost 15, with 21 bases in between. CDR3 length: 14 amino acids.

Worth noting for this clonotype: One end of the junction is discordant with germline, which a read error may explain. V usage is TRBV6-5 and J usage is TRBJ2-6; D is tentatively TRBD1 or TRBD2 (5 bases each). Germline lookup yields CDR1 MNHEY and CDR2 SVGAGI. The CDR3 is made up of 18 amino acids. The chain's CDR3 is CPSGYTGHQGSGTNVLTF. The CDR3, as DNA: TGTCCCAGCGGTTATACCGGACATCAGGGTTCTGGGACCAACGTCCTGACTTTC.

Worth noting for this clonotype: At one end, the junction sequence differs from germline, possibly due to a read error. The J gene is TRBJ1-1, the V gene TRBV5-1, with unresolved D. The CDR3 is 13 amino acids. Per germline, CDR1 SGHRS and CDR2 YFSETQ. Written as DNA, the CDR3 is TGCGCCAGCATCACAAGGACTTACACTGAAGCTCTCTTT. Protein: CASITRTYTEALF.

Of note for this clonotype: One junction end disagrees with the germline gene, perhaps due to a read error. The chain employs TRBV29-1 and TRBJ2-1, with 8 bases that match TRBD2. From germline, CDR1 is SQVTM and CDR2 ANQGSEA. The CDR3 is made up of 15 amino acids. The CDR3 reads CSVWTSWRSGNGQFF. CDR3 DNA: TGCAGCGTTTGGACTAGCTGGAGGTCGGGGAATGGGCAGTTCTTC.

About this clonotype: A read error may account for a junction end that differs from germline. V and J are TRBV11-2 and TRBJ1-4; perhaps TRBD1 as D (6 bases). The germline V gene has CDR1 SGHAT and CDR2 FQNNGV. The CDR3 extends over 19 amino acids. The CDR3 reads CASSLAGGHGSSVGLGLFF. In DNA, the CDR3 is TGTGCCAGTAGCTTAGCGGGGGGACATGGGTCCTCGGTGGGATTAGGGCTGTTTTTT.

Points on this clonotype: A single base separates this from a much larger clone, so it may be a read error. The chain combines TRBV5-1 with TRBJ2-7, with 7 positions matching TRBD2. This CDR3 spans 14 amino acids. CDR1 and CDR2 (germline): SGHRS, YFSETQ. J gave up 3 bases and V 4 bases, and 7 bases lay outside the gene matches. CDR3 nucleotides: TGCGCCAGCAGCGTGGTAGCTAGCGGCTACGAGCAGTACTTC. Protein sequence: CASSVVASGYEQYF.

V is TRBV7-3 and J is TRBJ2-2; 9 nucleotides line up with TRBD1. V shed 5 bases and J 5 bases; nucleotides not matched to a gene: 6. Looked up from germline, CDR1 is SGHTA and CDR2 is FQGTGA. CDR3 length: 15 residues. CDR3: CASSIGTGRTGELFF. CDR3 nucleotide sequence: TGTGCCAGCAGCATAGGGACAGGGAGGACCGGGGAGCTGTTTTTT.

Regarding this clonotype: Its ends do not fully match the called genes, so a read error is possible. V is TRBV29-1 and J is TRBJ1-1; weak D call: TRBD1 (6 bases). In germline, CDR1 is SQVTM, CDR2 ANQGSEA. The CDR3 has 12 amino acids. CDR3 sequence reads: CRVDRGRGEAFF. For the CDR3, the DNA is TGCAGAGTTGATCGGGGTAGGGGGGAAGCTTTCTTT.

This clonotype was counted many times. The chain uses TRBV7-9 and TRBJ2-7, with D perhaps being TRBD1 or TRBD2 (5 bases each). CDR1 is SEHNR and CDR2 is FQNEAQ in the germline V gene (reference sequence). V lost 0 bases and J 7 bases, leaving 16 bases between the germline ends. The CDR3 spans 15 residues. In nucleotides, the CDR3 is TGTGCCAGCAGCTTAGCGGGGACCAACCCGGGGGAGCAGTACTTC. Its translation: CASSLAGTNPGEQYF.